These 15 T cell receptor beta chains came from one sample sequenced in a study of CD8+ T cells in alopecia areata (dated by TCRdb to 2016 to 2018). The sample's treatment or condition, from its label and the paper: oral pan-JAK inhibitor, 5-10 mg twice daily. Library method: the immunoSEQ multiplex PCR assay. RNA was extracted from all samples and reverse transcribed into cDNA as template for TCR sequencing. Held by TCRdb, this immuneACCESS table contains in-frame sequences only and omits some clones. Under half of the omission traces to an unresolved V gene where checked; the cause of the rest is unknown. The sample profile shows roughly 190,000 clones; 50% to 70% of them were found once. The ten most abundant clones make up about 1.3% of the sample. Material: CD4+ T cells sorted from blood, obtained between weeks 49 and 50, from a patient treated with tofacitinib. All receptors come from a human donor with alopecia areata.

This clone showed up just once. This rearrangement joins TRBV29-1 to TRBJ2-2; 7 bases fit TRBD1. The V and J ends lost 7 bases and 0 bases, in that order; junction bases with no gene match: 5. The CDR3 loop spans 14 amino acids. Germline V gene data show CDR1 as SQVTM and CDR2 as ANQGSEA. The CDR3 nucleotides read TGCAGCGCTAAGGGACAGCCGAACACCGGGGAGCTGTTTTTT. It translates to CSAKGQPNTGELFF.

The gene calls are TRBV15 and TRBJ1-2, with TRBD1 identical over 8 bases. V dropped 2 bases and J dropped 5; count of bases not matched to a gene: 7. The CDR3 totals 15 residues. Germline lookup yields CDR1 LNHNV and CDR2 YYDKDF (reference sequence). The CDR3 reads CATSRNRGTNYGYTF. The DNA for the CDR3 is TGTGCCACCAGCAGAAACAGGGGGACAAATTATGGCTACACCTTC.

Here the CDR3 reads CASSRAGGRTDTQYF. The CDR3 DNA reads as TGCGCCAGCAGCCGAGCGGGGGGCCGCACAGATACGCAGTATTTT. J is TRBJ2-3 and V is TRBV4-3, with 9 bases identical to TRBD2. Germline CDR1 is LGHNA and CDR2 is YSLEER. Trimming at V came to 4 bases and at J to 1 base, leaving 3 bases not matched to a gene. This CDR3 is built from 15 residues.

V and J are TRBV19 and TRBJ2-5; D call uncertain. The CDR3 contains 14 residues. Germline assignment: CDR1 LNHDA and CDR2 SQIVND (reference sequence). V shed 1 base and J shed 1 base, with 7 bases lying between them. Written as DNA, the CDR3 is TGTGCCAGTAGTATAGGCGGCACCCAAGAGACCCAGTACTTC. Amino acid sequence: CASSIGGTQETQYF. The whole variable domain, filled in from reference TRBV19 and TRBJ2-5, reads DGGITQSPKYLFRKEGQNVTLSCEQNLNHDAMYWYRQDPGQGLRLIYYSQIVNDFQKGDIAEGYSVSREKKESFPLTVTSAQKNPTAFYLCASSIGGTQETQYFGPGTRLLVL.

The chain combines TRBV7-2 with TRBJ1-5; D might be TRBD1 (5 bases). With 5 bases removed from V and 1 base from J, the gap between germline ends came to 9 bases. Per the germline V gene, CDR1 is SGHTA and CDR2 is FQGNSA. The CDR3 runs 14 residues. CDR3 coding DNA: TGTGCCAGCAGCAGGGGAGTAAGCAATCAGCCCCAGCATTTT. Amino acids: CASSRGVSNQPQHF.

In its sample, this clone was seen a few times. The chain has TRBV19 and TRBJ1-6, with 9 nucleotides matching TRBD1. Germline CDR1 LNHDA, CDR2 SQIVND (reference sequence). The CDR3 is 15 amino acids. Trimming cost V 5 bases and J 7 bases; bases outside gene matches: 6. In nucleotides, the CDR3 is TGTGCCAGTAGTGACAGGGGGGTACAGAATTCACCCCTCCACTTT. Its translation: CASSDRGVQNSPLHF.

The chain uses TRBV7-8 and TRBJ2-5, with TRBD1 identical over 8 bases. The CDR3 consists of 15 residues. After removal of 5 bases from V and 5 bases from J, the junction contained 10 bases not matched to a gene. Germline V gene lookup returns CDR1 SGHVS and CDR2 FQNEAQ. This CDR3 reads CASSQGASPGETQYF. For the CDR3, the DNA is TGTGCCAGCAGCCAGGGGGCCAGCCCAGGGGAGACCCAGTACTTC. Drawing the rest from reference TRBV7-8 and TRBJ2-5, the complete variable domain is GAGVSQSPRYKVAKRGQDVALRCDPISGHVSLFWYQQALGQGPEFLTYFQNEAQLDKSGLPSDRFFAERPEGSVSTLKIQRTQQEDSAVYLCASSQGASPGETQYFGPGTRLLVL.

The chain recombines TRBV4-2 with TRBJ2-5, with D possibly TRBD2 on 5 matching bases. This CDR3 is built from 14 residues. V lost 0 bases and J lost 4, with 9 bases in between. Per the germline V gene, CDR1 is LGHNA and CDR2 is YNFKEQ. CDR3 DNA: TGTGCCAGCAGCCAAGAAACGGGGAGAGAGACCCAGTACTTC. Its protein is CASSQETGRETQYF.

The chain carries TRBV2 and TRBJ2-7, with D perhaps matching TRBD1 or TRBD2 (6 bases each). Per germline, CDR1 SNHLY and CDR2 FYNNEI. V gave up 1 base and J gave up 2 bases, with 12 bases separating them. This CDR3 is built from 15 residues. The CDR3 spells CASSEGGTTTYEQYF. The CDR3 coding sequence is TGTGCCAGCAGTGAAGGCGGGACAACCACCTACGAGCAGTACTTC.

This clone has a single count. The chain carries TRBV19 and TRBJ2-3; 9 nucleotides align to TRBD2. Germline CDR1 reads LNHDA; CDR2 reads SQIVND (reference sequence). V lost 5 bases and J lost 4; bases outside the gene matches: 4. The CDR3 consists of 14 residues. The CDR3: CASSDGGGADTQYF. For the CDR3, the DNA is TGTGCCAGTAGTGATGGCGGGGGGGCAGATACGCAGTATTTT.

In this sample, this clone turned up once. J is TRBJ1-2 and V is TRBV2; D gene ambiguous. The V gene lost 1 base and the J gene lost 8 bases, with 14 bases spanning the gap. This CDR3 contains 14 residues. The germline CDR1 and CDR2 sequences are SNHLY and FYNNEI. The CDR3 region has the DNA TGTGCCAGCAGTGAAGGACGGTCCCTCGGCGGCTACACCTTC. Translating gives CASSEGRSLGGYTF.

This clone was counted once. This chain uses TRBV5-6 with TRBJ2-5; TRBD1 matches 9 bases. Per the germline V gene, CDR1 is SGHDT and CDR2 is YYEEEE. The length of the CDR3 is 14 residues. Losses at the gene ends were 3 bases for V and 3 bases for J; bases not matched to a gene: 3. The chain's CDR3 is CASSWGQGEETQYF. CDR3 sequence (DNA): TGTGCCAGCAGCTGGGGACAGGGAGAAGAGACCCAGTACTTC.

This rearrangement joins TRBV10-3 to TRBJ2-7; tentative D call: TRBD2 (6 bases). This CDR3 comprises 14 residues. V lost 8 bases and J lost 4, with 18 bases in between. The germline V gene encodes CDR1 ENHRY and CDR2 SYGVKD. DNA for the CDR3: TGTGCCATCCGCATTGGGGCGGGGAGTTACGAGCAGTACTTC. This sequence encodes CAIRIGAGSYEQYF.

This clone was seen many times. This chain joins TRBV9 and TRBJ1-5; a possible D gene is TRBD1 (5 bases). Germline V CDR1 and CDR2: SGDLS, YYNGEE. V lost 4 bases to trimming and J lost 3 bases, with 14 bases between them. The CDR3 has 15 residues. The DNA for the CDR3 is TGTGCCAGCAGCTCCTCCGGAGGGGACAATCAGCCCCAGCATTTT. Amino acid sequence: CASSSSGGDNQPQHF.

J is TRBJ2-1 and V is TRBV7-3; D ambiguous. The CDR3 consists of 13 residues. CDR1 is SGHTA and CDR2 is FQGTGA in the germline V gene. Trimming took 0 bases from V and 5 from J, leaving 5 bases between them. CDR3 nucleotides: TGTGCCAGCAGCTTAACGGTGGACAATGAGCAGTTCTTC. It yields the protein CASSLTVDNEQFF.